This T cell receptor beta chain was obtained from a study of cytomegalovirus exposure and HLA in healthy donors. Data came from immunoSEQ multiplex PCR; TCRdb stores just in-frame clones and leaves some out. The sample has over 110,000 clones, 85% to 90% seen once. This CDR3 comprises 14 residues. V lost 5 bases and J lost 3, with 13 bases in between. From germline, CDR1 is MNHEY and CDR2 SMNVEV (reference sequence). Sequencing was carried out using PBMCs. The chain uses TRBV27 and TRBJ2-5; unclear D gene. The clonotype originates from a man aged 18-30 years in good health and CMV-seropositive. The chain's CDR3 is CASSIWADKETQYF. CDR3 in DNA: TGTGCCAGCAGTATATGGGCAGACAAAGAGACCCAGTACTTC.